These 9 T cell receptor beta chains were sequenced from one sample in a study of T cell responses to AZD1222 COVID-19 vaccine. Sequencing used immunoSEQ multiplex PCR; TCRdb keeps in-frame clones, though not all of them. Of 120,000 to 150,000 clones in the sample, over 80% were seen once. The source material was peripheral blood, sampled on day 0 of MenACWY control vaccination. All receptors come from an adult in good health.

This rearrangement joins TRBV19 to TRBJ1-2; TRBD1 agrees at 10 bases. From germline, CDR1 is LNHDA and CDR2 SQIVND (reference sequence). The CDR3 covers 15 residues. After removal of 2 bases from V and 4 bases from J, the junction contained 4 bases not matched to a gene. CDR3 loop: CASSISTGGSYGYTF. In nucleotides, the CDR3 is TGTGCCAGTAGTATATCGACAGGGGGCTCCTATGGCTACACCTTC. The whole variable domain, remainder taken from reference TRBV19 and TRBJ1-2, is DGGITQSPKYLFRKEGQNVTLSCEQNLNHDAMYWYRQDPGQGLRLIYYSQIVNDFQKGDIAEGYSVSREKKESFPLTVTSAQKNPTAFYLCASSISTGGSYGYTFGSGTRLTVV.

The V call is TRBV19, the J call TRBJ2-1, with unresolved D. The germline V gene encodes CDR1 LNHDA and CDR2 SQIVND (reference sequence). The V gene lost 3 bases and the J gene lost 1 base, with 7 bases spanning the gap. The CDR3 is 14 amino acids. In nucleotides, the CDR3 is TGTGCCAGTAGTATCACCGCTTCCTACAATGAGCAGTTCTTC. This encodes CASSITASYNEQFF. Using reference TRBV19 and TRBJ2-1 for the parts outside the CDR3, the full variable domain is DGGITQSPKYLFRKEGQNVTLSCEQNLNHDAMYWYRQDPGQGLRLIYYSQIVNDFQKGDIAEGYSVSREKKESFPLTVTSAQKNPTAFYLCASSITASYNEQFFGPGTRLTVL.

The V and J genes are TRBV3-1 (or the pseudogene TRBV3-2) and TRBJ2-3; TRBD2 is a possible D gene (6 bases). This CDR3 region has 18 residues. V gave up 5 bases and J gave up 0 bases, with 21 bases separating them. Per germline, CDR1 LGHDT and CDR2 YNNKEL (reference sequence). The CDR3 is CASSKAGLRVTSTDTQYF. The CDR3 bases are TGTGCCAGCAGCAAGGCGGGGTTGAGAGTTACTAGCACAGATACGCAGTATTTT.

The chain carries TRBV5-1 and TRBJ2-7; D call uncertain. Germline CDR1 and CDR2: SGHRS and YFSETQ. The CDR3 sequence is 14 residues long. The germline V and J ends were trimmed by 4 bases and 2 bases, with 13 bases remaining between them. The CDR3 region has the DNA TGCGCCAGCAGCGTTTCCAGCCTTACCTACGAGCAGTACTTC. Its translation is CASSVSSLTYEQYF.

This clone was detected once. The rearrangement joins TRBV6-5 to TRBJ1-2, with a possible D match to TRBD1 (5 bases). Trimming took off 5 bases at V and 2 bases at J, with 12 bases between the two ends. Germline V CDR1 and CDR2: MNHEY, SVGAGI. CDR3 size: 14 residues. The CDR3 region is CASSRNWGNYGYTF. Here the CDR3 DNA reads TGTGCCAGCAGTCGGAATTGGGGGAACTATGGCTACACCTTC.

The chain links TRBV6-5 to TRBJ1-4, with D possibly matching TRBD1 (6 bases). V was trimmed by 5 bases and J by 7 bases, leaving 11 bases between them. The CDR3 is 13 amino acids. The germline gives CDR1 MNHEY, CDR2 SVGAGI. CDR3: CASSPTGSEKLFF. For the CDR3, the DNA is TGTGCCAGCAGTCCAACAGGGTCTGAAAAACTGTTTTTT.

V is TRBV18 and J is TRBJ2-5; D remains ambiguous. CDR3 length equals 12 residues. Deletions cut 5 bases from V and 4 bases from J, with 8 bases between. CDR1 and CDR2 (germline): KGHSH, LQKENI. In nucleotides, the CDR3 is TGTGCCAGCTCAGGTAACGGAGAGACCCAGTACTTC. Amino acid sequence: CASSGNGETQYF.

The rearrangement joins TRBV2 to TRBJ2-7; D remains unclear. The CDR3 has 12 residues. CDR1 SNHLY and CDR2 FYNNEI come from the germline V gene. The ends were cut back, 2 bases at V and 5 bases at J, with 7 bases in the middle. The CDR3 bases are TGTGCCAGCAGTGAACTGACTGACGAGCAGTACTTC. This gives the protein CASSELTDEQYF.

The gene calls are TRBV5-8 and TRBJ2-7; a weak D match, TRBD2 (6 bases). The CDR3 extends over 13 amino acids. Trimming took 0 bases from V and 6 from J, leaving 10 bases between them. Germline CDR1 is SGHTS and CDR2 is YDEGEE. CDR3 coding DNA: TGTGCCAGCAGCTTGGGCGGGATTGGCGAGCAGTACTTC. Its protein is CASSLGGIGEQYF.